This TCR beta chain was sequenced in a study of shared clonotypes between healthy human individuals. General study results and limits: Estimated clonotype richness was generally higher in naive than memory subsets. Tissue TCR repertoires likely differ from these blood-only repertoires.

With respect to this clone: Its antigen is unknown. The same CDR3 can be traced to other DNA sequences in this sample.

With 5 bases removed from V and 1 base from J, the gap between germline ends came to 8 bases. The CDR3 contains 13 residues. Germline assignment: CDR1 PRHDT and CDR2 FYEKMQ (reference sequence). Naive CD8 cells comprised CD45RO-negative, CCR7-positively selected cells, excluding terminally differentiated effector memory CD45RA+ cells. Sequencing was performed with immunoSEQ multiplex PCR; in TCRdb, only in-frame clones are kept and a portion is missing. The table includes about 2 million clones, around 96% detected once. The clonotype originates from a man younger than 35 in good health. The sample comprised naive CD8+ T cells sorted from blood. The chain employs TRBV13 and TRBJ2-5; tentatively, D is TRBD2 (5 bases). The chain's CDR3 is CASSLRGQETQYF. The CDR3 nucleotides read TGTGCCAGCAGCCTCCGGGGCCAAGAGACCCAGTACTTC.